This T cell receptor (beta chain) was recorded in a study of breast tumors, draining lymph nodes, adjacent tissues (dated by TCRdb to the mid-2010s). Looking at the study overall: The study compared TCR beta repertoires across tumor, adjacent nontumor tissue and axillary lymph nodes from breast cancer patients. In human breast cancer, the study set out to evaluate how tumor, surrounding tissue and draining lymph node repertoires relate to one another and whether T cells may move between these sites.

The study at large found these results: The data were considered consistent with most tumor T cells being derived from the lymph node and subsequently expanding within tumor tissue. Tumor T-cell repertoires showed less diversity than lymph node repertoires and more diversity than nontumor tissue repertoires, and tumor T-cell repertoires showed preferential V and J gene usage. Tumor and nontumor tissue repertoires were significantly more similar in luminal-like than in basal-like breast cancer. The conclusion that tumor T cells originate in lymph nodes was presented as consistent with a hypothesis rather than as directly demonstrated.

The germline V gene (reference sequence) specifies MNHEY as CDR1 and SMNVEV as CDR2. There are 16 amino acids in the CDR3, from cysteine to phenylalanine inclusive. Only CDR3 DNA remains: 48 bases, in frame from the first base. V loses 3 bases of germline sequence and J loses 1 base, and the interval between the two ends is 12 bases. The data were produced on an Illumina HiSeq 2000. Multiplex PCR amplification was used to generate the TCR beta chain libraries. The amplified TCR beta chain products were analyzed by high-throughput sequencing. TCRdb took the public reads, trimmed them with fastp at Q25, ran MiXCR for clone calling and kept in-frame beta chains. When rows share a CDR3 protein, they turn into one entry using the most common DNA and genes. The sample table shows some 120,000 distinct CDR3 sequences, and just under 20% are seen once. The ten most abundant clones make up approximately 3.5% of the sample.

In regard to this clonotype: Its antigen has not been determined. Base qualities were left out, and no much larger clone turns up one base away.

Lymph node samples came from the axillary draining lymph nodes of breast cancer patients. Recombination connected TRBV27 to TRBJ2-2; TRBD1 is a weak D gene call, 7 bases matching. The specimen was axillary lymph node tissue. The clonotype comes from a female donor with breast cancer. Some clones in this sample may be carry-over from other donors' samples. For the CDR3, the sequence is CASSFGGGKNTGELFF. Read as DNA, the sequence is TGTGCCAGCAGTTTTGGAGGGGGCAAGAACACCGGGGAGCTGTTTTTT.